The clone carrying this T cell receptor beta chain was observed a few times. This sample stems from a study of technical replicates of blood from a few donors. Profiling relied on immunoSEQ multiplex PCR, and the TCRdb table lists in-frame clones only, not all of them. The table lists some 70,000 clones, almost 95% of them singletons, with approximately 0.38% in the top ten. Trimming at V came to 8 bases and at J to 5 bases, leaving 3 bases not matched to a gene. Per the germline V gene, CDR1 is MDHEN and CDR2 is SYDVKM. The CDR3 totals 12 residues. This chain connects TRBV28 to TRBJ1-5; TRBD1 matches 7 bases. Sequenced: T cells isolated from PBMCs. The TCR comes from a human donor in good health. CDR3 in amino acids: CASWDSYQPQHF. Here the CDR3 DNA reads TGTGCCAGCTGGGACAGCTATCAGCCCCAGCATTTT.